This T cell receptor beta chain emerged from a study of cytomegalovirus exposure and HLA in healthy donors. Regarding the study as a whole: Later analysis demonstrated an association between a missense DCLRE1C variant and TCR beta V- and J-gene trimming. At a 0.05 false discovery rate, a later analysis found 15,000 to 20,000 TCR beta sequences to be associated with HLA alleles. Sequencing likely produced, as an artifact, a cluster of highly shared sequence variants.

The ends were cut back, 4 bases at V and 2 bases at J, with 14 bases in the middle. Germline V gene sequence: CDR1 MNHEY, CDR2 SMNVEV (reference sequence). The length of the CDR3 is 15 residues. Worth noting for this clone: The antigen is undetermined.

This PCR relied on a set of 60 Vbeta primers and 13 Jbeta primers. Data came from immunoSEQ multiplex PCR; TCRdb stores just in-frame clones and leaves some out. This sample's clone table lists approximately 110,000 clones. This TCR was sampled from a man aged 25 to 45 in good health and CMV-seronegative. The sequenced sample consisted of PBMCs. The rearrangement uses TRBV27 and TRBJ2-5; D is undetermined. CDR3 sequence: CASSSRKPGQETQYF. DNA of the CDR3: TGTGCCAGCAGTTCCCGCAAGCCCGGGCAAGAGACCCAGTACTTC.